A single sample is the source of the 27 T cell receptor beta chains below, sequenced in a study of identifying expanded T cells in peripheral blood. Sequencing used immunoSEQ multiplex PCR; TCRdb keeps in-frame clones, though not all of them. Of some 54,000 clones in the sample, around 82% were seen once. Material for sequencing was blood. These receptors were obtained from a person aged 18-69 years in good health.

The V and J genes are TRBV10-3 and TRBJ2-7, with D tentatively TRBD1 (5 bases). The CDR3 is 13 residues long. V was pared by 2 bases and J by 6 bases, with 11 bases between. CDR1 and CDR2 from the germline V gene are ENHRY and SYGVKD. DNA for the CDR3: TGTGCCATCAGTGAGGTAGCAGGGTTCGAGCAGTACGTC. Its protein product is CAISEVAGFEQYV.

The chain carries TRBV27 and TRBJ2-3, with 7 positions matching TRBD2. V shed 6 bases, J shed 3 bases, and the junction held 6 bases outside the gene matches. The CDR3 has 14 amino acids. Germline lookup yields CDR1 MNHEY and CDR2 SMNVEV (reference sequence). The CDR3 sequence is CASREAGSTDTQYF. CDR3 bases: TGTGCCAGCAGAGAAGCGGGGTCGACAGATACGCAGTATTTT.

The gene calls are TRBV7-2 and TRBJ1-6, with a tentative D call TRBD1 (5 bases). V was cut by 5 bases and J by 10 bases, with 18 bases left in between. Germline V lookup: CDR1 SGHTA, CDR2 FQGNSA. This CDR3 is built from 15 residues. CDR3 loop: CASSIGTGQGSPLHF. The DNA of the CDR3 is TGTGCCAGCAGCATCGGGACGGGGCAGGGATCACCCCTCCACTTT.

In this sample, this clone turned up once. The gene calls are TRBV9 and TRBJ2-3; possible D gene TRBD2, 5 bases. V shed 3 bases and J shed 3 bases, with 17 bases lying between them. Per germline, CDR1 SGDLS and CDR2 YYNGEE. The CDR3 extends over 16 amino acids. The DNA of the CDR3 is TGTGCCAGCAGCGACCCCGACTATCTAATTACAGATACGCAGTATTTT. Translated: CASSDPDYLITDTQYF. Complete variable domain (other parts from reference TRBV9 and TRBJ2-3): DSGVTQTPKHLITATGQRVTLRCSPRSGDLSVYWYQQSLDQGLQFLIQYYNGEERAKGNILERFSAQQFPDLHSELNLSSLELGDSALYFCASSDPDYLITDTQYFGPGTRLTVL.

The J gene is TRBJ2-2, the V gene TRBV2; tentatively, D is TRBD1 or TRBD2 (5 bases each). In germline, CDR1 is SNHLY, CDR2 FYNNEI. This CDR3 region has 14 residues. Trimming took off 4 bases at V and 5 bases at J, with 11 bases between the two ends. The DNA for the CDR3 is TGTGCCAGCAGTGCGAGGGGTAGGACCGGGGAGCTGTTTTTT. Translating gives CASSARGRTGELFF.

Remarks on this clone: A junction end diverges from the germline sequence, so it may reflect a read error. The V and J genes are TRBV20-1 and TRBJ1-2; no clear D gene. The CDR3 has 9 amino acids. CDR1 is DFQATT and CDR2 is SNEGSKA in the germline V gene (reference sequence). CDR3 sequence (DNA): TGCAGTGCCCCCTTCGTGGGCTACTTC. Translated: CSAPFVGYF.

The chain links TRBV9 to TRBJ2-1, with TRBD2 matching 9 bases. V gave up 0 bases and J gave up 7 bases; unmatched junction bases: 2. The CDR3 runs to 14 residues. Germline V gene lookup returns CDR1 SGDLS and CDR2 YYNGEE. The CDR3 spells CASSVGGRGNEQFF. The CDR3 nucleotides are TGTGCCAGCAGCGTAGGCGGGAGGGGAAATGAGCAGTTCTTC.

J is TRBJ1-5 and V is TRBV19; 11 bases map to TRBD1. V was pared by 7 bases and J by 6 bases, with 8 bases of the junction left unmatched. The CDR3 is 15 residues long. Germline lookup yields CDR1 LNHDA and CDR2 SQIVND (reference sequence). This CDR3 is CASNPGQGVFQPQHF. In DNA form, the CDR3 reads TGTGCCAGTAACCCGGGACAGGGGGTGTTTCAGCCCCAGCATTTT.

The V call is TRBV27, the J call TRBJ2-1; TRBD1 aligns across 8 bases. J lost 15 bases, V lost 4 bases, and 11 bases had no gene match. This CDR3 has 13 residues. Germline CDR1 reads MNHEY; CDR2 reads SMNVEV (reference sequence). The CDR3 reads CASSYLGTGFPFF. CDR3 DNA: TGTGCCAGCAGTTACCTCGGGACAGGTTTTCCGTTCTTC.

The chain recombines TRBV5-5 with TRBJ1-2; a possible D gene is TRBD1 (6 bases). V lost 0 bases, J lost 3 bases, and 6 bases lay in between. In germline, CDR1 is SGHKS, CDR2 YYEKEE (reference sequence). This CDR3 comprises 13 residues. CDR3 residues: CASSLGTDYGYTF. DNA for the CDR3: TGTGCCAGCAGCTTGGGGACAGACTATGGCTACACCTTC.

This rearrangement joins TRBV30 to TRBJ1-1; maybe TRBD1 (5 bases). The CDR3 is made up of 17 amino acids. The germline V gene has CDR1 GTSNPN and CDR2 SVGIG (reference sequence). Trimming stripped 2 bases from V and 0 bases from J, with 19 bases between. CDR3 sequence reads: CAWSSWGGGAVNTEAFF. The CDR3 DNA is TGTGCCTGGAGTTCGTGGGGGGGAGGGGCCGTGAACACTGAAGCTTTCTTT.

This chain connects TRBV5-5 to TRBJ1-1; D gene ambiguous. The germline CDR1 and CDR2 sequences are SGHKS and YYEKEE (reference sequence). The CDR3 is 12 residues long. V lost 0 bases to trimming and J lost 5 bases, with 5 bases between them. Here the CDR3 reads CASSLGLTEAFF. Here the CDR3 DNA reads TGTGCCAGCAGCTTGGGACTTACTGAAGCTTTCTTT.

The rearrangement links TRBV5-1 to TRBJ1-2; tentatively, D is TRBD1 (6 bases). V lost 0 bases and J lost 3, with 18 bases in between. The CDR3 totals 17 residues. The germline V gene has CDR1 SGHRS and CDR2 YFSETQ. The DNA for the CDR3 is TGCGCCAGCAGCTTGGCCGCTACAGGGTCCGGTGACTATGGCTACACCTTC. Encoded protein: CASSLAATGSGDYGYTF.

This chain joins TRBV7-2 and TRBJ2-7, with a possible D match to TRBD1 (6 bases). The CDR3 runs 14 residues. The germline V gene has CDR1 SGHTA and CDR2 FQGNSA. Trimming took off 6 bases at V and 0 bases at J, with 12 bases between the two ends. CDR3 in amino acids: CASSQGRSSYEQYF. The CDR3 DNA is TGTGCCAGCAGTCAGGGGCGTAGCTCCTACGAGCAGTACTTC.

This sequence joins TRBV6-5 and TRBJ1-5; D is possibly TRBD1 (6 bases). The CDR3 runs 15 residues. Trimming shortened V by 4 bases and J by 6 bases, and 16 bases separated the two germline ends. Germline assignment: CDR1 MNHEY and CDR2 SVGAGI. The CDR3 here is CASSLGSRGGQPQHF. In nucleotides, the CDR3 is TGTGCCAGCAGTTTGGGTAGTCGAGGGGGTCAGCCCCAGCATTTT.

The chain combines TRBV18 with TRBJ2-5, with TRBD2 matching 9 bases. V lost 8 bases to trimming and J lost 2 bases; unmatched junction nucleotides: 21. This CDR3 is built from 19 residues. Germline lookup yields CDR1 KGHSH and CDR2 LQKENI. In DNA form, the CDR3 reads TGTGCCAGCGCTAGCGGGGCCGTGACAGGACTTCCAAGGCAAGAGACCCAGTACTTC. Amino acid sequence: CASASGAVTGLPRQETQYF.

A word on this clone: At the DNA level, this CDR3 is encoded by other sequences in the same sample as well. J is TRBJ2-7 and V is TRBV5-4, with D tentatively TRBD2 (7 bases). Germline CDR1 is SGHNT and CDR2 is YYREEE (reference sequence). The CDR3 totals 14 residues. The V and J ends lost 4 bases and 3 bases respectively, with 14 bases between them. This CDR3 is CASSLGRGGYEQYF. CDR3 bases: TGTGCCAGCAGCCTCGGTAGGGGGGGCTACGAGCAGTACTTC.

The rearrangement uses TRBV6-5 and TRBJ2-2; D may correspond to TRBD1 or TRBD2 (5 bases each). The CDR3 has 14 amino acids. CDR1 is MNHEY and CDR2 is SVGAGI in the germline V gene. Trimming shortened V by 6 bases and J by 6 bases, and 14 bases separated the two germline ends. CDR3 amino acids: CASSRDLGAGELFF. The CDR3 DNA reads as TGTGCCAGCAGCCGGGACCTGGGGGCCGGGGAGCTGTTTTTT.

The chain joins TRBV27 to TRBJ2-7; D is perhaps TRBD1 (5 bases). Germline V lookup: CDR1 MNHEY, CDR2 SMNVEV (reference sequence). The CDR3 is made up of 11 amino acids. The V end was cut by 10 bases, the J end by 2 bases, with 9 bases between. CDR3 amino acids: CATADTYEQYF. Written as DNA, the CDR3 is TGTGCCACGGCGGACACCTACGAGCAGTACTTC.

The V and J genes are TRBV5-1 and TRBJ2-3, with D perhaps being TRBD1 or TRBD2 (5 bases each). V was cut by 4 bases and J by 3 bases, with 15 bases left in between. Germline-derived CDR1 and CDR2 are SGHRS and YFSETQ. CDR3 length equals 15 residues. The CDR3, as DNA: TGCGCCAGCAGCCCGGGACGCCAAACTACAGATACGCAGTATTTT. Residues: CASSPGRQTTDTQYF. Drawing the rest from reference TRBV5-1 and TRBJ2-3, the complete variable domain is KAGVTQTPRYLIKTRGQQVTLSCSPISGHRSVSWYQQTPGQGLQFLFEYFSETQRNKGNFPGRFSGRQFSNSRSEMNVSTLELGDSALYLCASSPGRQTTDTQYFGPGTRLTVL.

This clone showed up just once. This rearrangement joins TRBV6-5 to TRBJ2-5; D gene ambiguous. The V gene lost 4 bases and the J gene lost 2 bases, with 11 bases spanning the gap. Germline values: CDR1 MNHEY, CDR2 SVGAGI. This CDR3 has 14 amino acids. The CDR3 coding sequence is TGTGCCAGCAGTTTAAACACGAAACAAGAGACCCAGTACTTC. It yields the protein CASSLNTKQETQYF.

The V and J genes are TRBV11-3 and TRBJ2-1, with D tentatively TRBD1 (5 bases). The CDR3 contains 12 residues. Germline values: CDR1 SGHNT, CDR2 YENEEA. Trimming stripped 4 bases from V and 7 bases from J, with 8 bases between. CDR3 region: CASSSWTNEQFF. The CDR3 bases are TGTGCCAGCAGCTCCTGGACAAATGAGCAGTTCTTC.

The genes are TRBV7-9 and TRBJ1-6; D possibly corresponds to TRBD1 (5 bases). The length of the CDR3 is 14 residues. Germline CDR1 is SEHNR and CDR2 is FQNEAQ (reference sequence). V was pared by 4 bases and J by 6 bases, with 10 bases between. CDR3: CASSSRDSNSPLHF. Written as DNA, the CDR3 is TGTGCCAGCAGCTCTAGAGACAGTAATTCACCCCTCCACTTT.

V usage is TRBV30 and J usage is TRBJ2-3, with 7 bases lining up with TRBD2. CDR1 and CDR2 from the germline V gene are GTSNPN and SVGIG (reference sequence). CDR3 length equals 11 residues. Unmatched junction bases numbered 2, after V lost 1 base and J lost 10 bases. The CDR3 DNA reads TGTGCCTGGAGTGACCGGGGGGCGCAGTATTTT. It translates to CAWSDRGAQYF.

The chain has TRBV30 and TRBJ2-7, with D hard to call. V was trimmed by 1 base and J by 6 bases, leaving 10 bases between them. Germline V gene sequence: CDR1 GTSNPN, CDR2 SVGIG (reference sequence). This CDR3 comprises 12 residues. This CDR3 reads CAWSGSGPEQYF. CDR3 in DNA: TGTGCCTGGAGTGGGTCCGGGCCCGAGCAGTACTTC.

The rearrangement joins TRBV11-2 to TRBJ2-1, with D tentatively TRBD2 (5 bases). The CDR3 runs 14 residues. Germline V gene lookup returns CDR1 SGHAT and CDR2 FQNNGV. V lost 4 bases to trimming and J lost 10 bases, with 17 bases between them. The CDR3 protein is CASSYNGNRGEQFF. The CDR3 DNA reads TGTGCCAGCAGCTATAACGGCAACCGAGGGGAGCAGTTCTTC.

The J gene is TRBJ2-1, the V gene TRBV5-8; 9 bases fit TRBD1. Germline trimming cut 6 bases from V and 3 bases from J; bases unmatched to any gene: 16. Germline assignment: CDR1 SGHTS and CDR2 YDEGEE. This CDR3 has 18 amino acids. This CDR3 is CASITGTGSEIGYNEQFF. In DNA, the CDR3 is TGTGCCAGCATTACCGGGACAGGGTCGGAGATTGGCTACAATGAGCAGTTCTTC.